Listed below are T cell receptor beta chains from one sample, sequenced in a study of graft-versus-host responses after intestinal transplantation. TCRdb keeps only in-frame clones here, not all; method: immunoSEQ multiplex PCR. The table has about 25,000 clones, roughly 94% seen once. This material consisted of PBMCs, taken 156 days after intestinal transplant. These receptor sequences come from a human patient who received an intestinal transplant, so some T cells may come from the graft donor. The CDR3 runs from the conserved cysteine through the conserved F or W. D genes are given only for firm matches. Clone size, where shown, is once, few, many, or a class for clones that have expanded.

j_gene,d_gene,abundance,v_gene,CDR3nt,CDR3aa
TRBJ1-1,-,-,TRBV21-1,TGTGCCAGCAGCCCGCGGGACAGGGTGAGTGCTTTCTTT,CASSPRDRVSAFF
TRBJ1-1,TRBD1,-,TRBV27,TGTGCCAGCAGTGCCCAGGGGGCTGAAGCTTTCTTT,CASSAQGAEAFF
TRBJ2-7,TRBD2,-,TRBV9,TGTGCCAGCAGCCCCCCCGGGGGGGCCTCCTACGAGCAGTACTTC,CASSPPGGASYEQYF
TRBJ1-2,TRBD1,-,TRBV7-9,TGTGCCAGCAGCTATGGACAGGGATCAGATGGCTACACCTTC,CASSYGQGSDGYTF
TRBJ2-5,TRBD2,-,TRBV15,TGTGCCACCAGCAGAGATAATCGTCTAGCGGGCCAGGTATTTACCCAGTACTTC,CATSRDNRLAGQVFTQYF
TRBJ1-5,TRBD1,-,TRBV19,TGTGCCAGTAGTATAGATCGAGGGGGCCATAGCAATCAGCCCCAGCATTTT,CASSIDRGGHSNQPQHF
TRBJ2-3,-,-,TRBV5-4,TGTGCCAGCAGCCGGGACTCATCTAGCACAGATACGCAGTATTTT,CASSRDSSSTDTQYF
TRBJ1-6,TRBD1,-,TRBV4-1,TGCGCCAGCAGCCAAGCAGGACAGGGGATGATTTCACCCCTCCACTTT,CASSQAGQGMISPLHF
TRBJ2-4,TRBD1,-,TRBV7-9,TGTGCCAGCAGCTCCGGGACAGGGAACATTCAGTACTTC,CASSSGTGNIQYF
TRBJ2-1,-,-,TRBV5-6,TGTGCCAGCACCCTCCTGACCTACAATGAGCAGTTCTTC,CASTLLTYNEQFF
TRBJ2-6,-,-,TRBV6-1,TGTGCCAGCAGTGAGGGGATCCCTGGGAGGCTTGGGGCCAACGTCCTGACTTTC,CASSEGIPGRLGANVLTF
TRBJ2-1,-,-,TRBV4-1,TGCGCCAGCAGCCAAGTAAACGGTAACCAGCAGTTCTTC,CASSQVNGNQQFF
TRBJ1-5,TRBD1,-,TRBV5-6,TGTGCCAGCAGCTCCGGGACAGAAAGCAATCAGCCCCAGCATTTT,CASSSGTESNQPQHF
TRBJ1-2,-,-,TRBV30,TGTGCCTGGAGTGTACTCGTGCGGCCGGCCGGCTATGGCTACACCTTC,CAWSVLVRPAGYGYTF
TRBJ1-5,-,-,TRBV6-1,TGTGCCAGCAGTGAAGCGACAACCACAAATCAGCCCCAGCATTTT,CASSEATTTNQPQHF
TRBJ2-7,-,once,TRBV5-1,TGCGCCAGCAAAGGTTCTGGTCATTACGGCGAGCAGTACTTC,CASKGSGHYGEQYF
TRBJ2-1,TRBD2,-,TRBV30,TGTGCCTGGGATTTAGCGGGAGTGTGGAATGAGCAGTTCTTC,CAWDLAGVWNEQFF
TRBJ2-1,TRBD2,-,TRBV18,TGTGCCAGCTCACCCGAGGTAGCGGGGGGGATTTACAATGAGCAGTTCTTC,CASSPEVAGGIYNEQFF